This TCR beta chain was captured in a study of identical twins. Study results and caveats: Recombination models fit unrelated individuals' TCR alpha sharing but underestimated twins'.

The CDR3 is 12 amino acids. The germline CDR1 and CDR2 sequences are KGHDR and SFDVKD. Trimming removed 4 bases at V and 10 bases at J, with 11 bases between. Comment on this clonotype: The antigen remains undetermined.

Template switching introduced a universal primer site, and the cDNA bore unique molecular identifiers. TCRdb re-analysed the 5' RACE reads in MiXCR, keeping a single row per CDR3 protein. The profile shows roughly 250,000 distinct CDR3 sequences, over 12% of them singletons. The sequenced sample consisted of memory (CD45RO+) T cells sorted from blood. The chain recombines TRBV24-1 with TRBJ2-3, with a weak D call TRBD2 (6 bases). The source of this sequence is a woman aged 18-29 years in good health. The CDR3 reads CATSEAGRAQYF. As DNA, the CDR3 is TGTGCCACCAGTGAAGCGGGCCGGGCGCAGTATTTT.